Below, 10 T cell receptor beta chains from the same sample are listed, as sequenced in a study of beta chain features in type 1 diabetes (dated by TCRdb to 2016 to 2018). Results the study describes overall, beyond this receptor: In all four CD4+ subsets, TCRB CDR3 length was moderately but significantly shorter in type 1 diabetes patients.

These receptors lack a known antigen. The library was built by means of the immunoSEQ multiplex PCR assay. The entire amount of isolated RNA was reverse transcribed using the High Capacity cDNA Reverse Transcription Kit, so the sequenced TCRB transcripts were expressed ones. TCRdb's version of the immuneACCESS table is confined to in-frame rearrangements and falls short of the full clone set. An unresolved V gene accounts for under half of the shortfall where checked; the remainder is of unknown origin. This sample gives approximately 17,000 clones in total; 70% of them show up just once. The top ten clones comprise approximately 0.8% of the sample. The sample consisted of stem cell memory CD4+ T cells from blood. The cell subset or site label on this specimen signifies: stem cell-like memory CD4+ T cells. Source of these receptors: a man aged 25 to 40 with type 1 diabetes.

This clone was counted between two and nine times. The V gene is TRBV7-2, the J gene TRBJ2-2; possibly TRBD2 for D (6 bases). CDR3 length: 16 amino acids. Per the germline V gene, CDR1 is SGHTA and CDR2 is FQGNSA. Trimming pared 5 bases from V and 0 bases from J, leaving 13 bases between. The CDR3 nucleotides are TGTGCCAGCAGCCCAAGGAGCGGGCCGAACACCGGGGAGCTGTTTTTT. Protein sequence: CASSPRSGPNTGELFF.

There are a few counts of this clone. The gene calls are TRBV11-1 and TRBJ2-1; weak D call: TRBD1 (7 bases). This CDR3 is 17 amino acids long. V was clipped by 5 bases and J by 7 bases, with 24 bases between them. Per germline, CDR1 SGHAT and CDR2 FQDESV (reference sequence). For the CDR3, the DNA is TGTGCCAGCAGCCATCCCGTCGGAGGGGGCCAGCGGAATGAGCAGTTCTTC. It encodes CASSHPVGGGQRNEQFF.

The chain recombines TRBV30 with TRBJ2-5; D is ambiguous. CDR1 is GTSNPN, CDR2 SVGIG, per germline (reference sequence). Deletions cut 7 bases from V and 4 bases from J, with 16 bases between. The CDR3 is made up of 13 amino acids. The CDR3 is CAFVPAARETQYF. In DNA form, the CDR3 reads TGTGCCTTCGTACCGGCGGCCCGAGAGACCCAGTACTTC.

The V and J genes are TRBV18 and TRBJ2-3; D gene ambiguous. Germline V gives CDR1 KGHSH, CDR2 LQKENI. V was pared by 3 bases and J by 4 bases, with 11 bases between. The CDR3 is 14 residues long. The CDR3 DNA reads TGTGCCAGCTCACCGCCCTCTAATGCAGATACGCAGTATTTT. Its protein product is CASSPPSNADTQYF.

V gene TRBV19 combines with J gene TRBJ2-6; weak D call: TRBD2 (5 bases). The length of the CDR3 is 15 residues. The V and J ends lost 9 bases and 0 bases respectively, with 12 bases between them. Germline V lookup: CDR1 LNHDA, CDR2 SQIVND (reference sequence). The CDR3: CASRGLSSGANVLTF. The CDR3 DNA is TGTGCCAGCAGAGGGTTGTCCTCTGGGGCCAACGTCCTGACTTTC.

The chain joins TRBV5-5 to TRBJ2-7; no definite D call. Germline-derived CDR1 and CDR2 are SGHKS and YYEKEE (reference sequence). The CDR3 runs to 15 residues. The ends were cut back, 1 base at V and 0 bases at J, with 11 bases in the middle. CDR3 nucleotides: TGTGCCAGCAGCTTGTCGCGATTCAACTCCTACGAGCAGTACTTC. This sequence encodes CASSLSRFNSYEQYF. The whole variable domain, filled in from reference TRBV5-5 and TRBJ2-7, reads DAGVTQSPTHLIKTRGQQVTLRCSPISGHKSVSWYQQVLGQGPQFIFQYYEKEERGRGNFPDRFSARQFPNYSSELNVNALLLGDSALYLCASSLSRFNSYEQYFGPGTRLTVT.

The J gene is TRBJ2-5, the V gene TRBV27, with D tentatively TRBD1 (6 bases). This CDR3 has 16 residues. Germline values: CDR1 MNHEY, CDR2 SMNVEV (reference sequence). V was pared by 4 bases and J by 1 base, with 16 bases between. CDR3 residues: CASSSIKTGTQETQYF. The CDR3 DNA reads as TGTGCCAGCAGTTCCATCAAAACAGGGACCCAAGAGACCCAGTACTTC.

V gene TRBV18 combines with J gene TRBJ2-7, with D unclear. The V and J ends lost 3 bases and 9 bases respectively, with 21 bases between them. Germline V gene data show CDR1 as KGHSH and CDR2 as LQKENI. The CDR3 is 15 amino acids. CDR3 in DNA: TGTGCCAGCTCACCTAGTTCCGGGTCTTCTCAAGTGCAGTACTTC. Residues: CASSPSSGSSQVQYF.

The chain uses TRBV7-6 and TRBJ2-7; TRBD2 is a possible D gene (5 bases). CDR1 SGHVS and CDR2 FNYEAQ come from the germline V gene. Trimming took off 3 bases at V and 6 bases at J, with 15 bases between the two ends. The CDR3 covers 14 residues. Here the CDR3 reads CASSFYEGRSEQYF. Here the CDR3 DNA reads TGTGCCAGCAGCTTTTATGAGGGTCGCAGCGAGCAGTACTTC.

This clone was observed a few times. J is TRBJ1-1 and V is TRBV5-1; D is unresolved. Deletions cut 2 bases from V and 1 base from J, with 9 bases between. Germline V gene lookup returns CDR1 SGHRS and CDR2 YFSETQ. The CDR3 has 14 residues. CDR3 protein: CASSFGVGNTEAFF. Here the CDR3 DNA reads TGCGCCAGCAGCTTCGGGGTGGGGAACACTGAAGCTTTCTTT.